This is a list of T cell receptor beta chains from one sample in a study of blood T cell repertoires in COVID-19. Data came from immunoSEQ multiplex PCR; TCRdb stores just in-frame clones and leaves some out. The sample contains a few hundred thousand clones, 89% of which appear only once. Sequencing was carried out using peripheral blood. Source of these receptors: a woman aged 30 to 39 with COVID-19, enrolled during active disease. Both conserved end residues are part of each CDR3. D genes are given only for firm matches. Expanded clones are given a class, and other clones once, few, many or no size at all.

D | length | J | V | size | DNA | CDR3
TRBD1 | 16 | TRBJ1-3 | TRBV4-3 | NA | TGCGCCAGCAGCCGAGACCCGACAGGGACTGGAAACACCATATATTTT | CASSRDPTGTGNTIYF
TRBD2 | 16 | TRBJ2-2 | TRBV7-9 | NA | TGTGCCAGCAGCCCTGGACTAGCGCCCCGTACCGGGGAGCTGTTTTTT | CASSPGLAPRTGELFF
NA | 15 | TRBJ1-6 | TRBV10-3 | NA | TGTGCCATCAGTGACATGGCAGGGCCTGATTCACCCCTCCACTTT | CAISDMAGPDSPLHF
NA | 15 | TRBJ1-3 | TRBV4-1 | few | TGCGCCAGCAGCCAAGGACTGCACTCTGGAAACACCATATATTTT | CASSQGLHSGNTIYF
TRBD1 | 14 | TRBJ2-3 | TRBV19 | NA | TGTGCCAGTAGTATCGGGCAGGGGGTCTATACGCAGTATTTT | CASSIGQGVYTQYF
NA | 13 | TRBJ2-7 | TRBV7-9 | once | TGTGCCAGCAGCTTAGCGGCGGGCCACGAGCAGTACTTC | CASSLAAGHEQYF
NA | 16 | TRBJ2-2 | TRBV10-3 | NA | TGTGCCATCAGTGAGGTGGCAGGGCCGAACACCGGGGAGCTGTTTTTT | CAISEVAGPNTGELFF
TRBD1 | 14 | TRBJ2-7 | TRBV5-4 | NA | TGTGCCAGCAGTGCCGGACAGGGGGCGGACGAGCAGTACTTC | CASSAGQGADEQYF
TRBD2 | 15 | TRBJ2-1 | TRBV11-3 | NA | TGTGCCAGCAGCCCTGCGGGACTAGCGGGAGGAGAGCAGTTCTTC | CASSPAGLAGGEQFF
TRBD1 | 15 | TRBJ2-7 | TRBV18 | once | TGTGCCAGCTCACGGGGACAGGCGGATCTAGACGAGCAGTACTTC | CASSRGQADLDEQYF
NA | 16 | TRBJ2-2 | TRBV2 | NA | TGTGCCAGCAGTGAGCAGGGGCTATTCAACACCGGGGAGCTGTTTTTT | CASSEQGLFNTGELFF
NA | 17 | TRBJ2-1 | TRBV24-1 | NA | TGTGCCACCAGAGACTCGGACAGAGATAAGGGGTACAATGAGCAGTTCTTC | CATRDSDRDKGYNEQFF
NA | 13 | TRBJ2-1 | TRBV4-3 | NA | TGCGCCAGCAGCCCATACGGACCAGGACTTCAGTTCTTC | CASSPYGPGLQFF
TRBD1 | 14 | TRBJ1-6 | TRBV6-5 | NA | TGTGCCAGCAGTCGACAGGGCCTAACTTCACCCCTCCACTTT | CASSRQGLTSPLHF
NA | 14 | TRBJ1-1 | TRBV19 | once | TGTGCCAGTAGCCCCCGGAGCAGGGGCACTGAAGCTTTCTTT | CASSPRSRGTEAFF
TRBD2 | 17 | TRBJ2-1 | TRBV7-2 | few | TGTGCCAGCAGCTTAGGGACTAGCGGGGGTCACTACAATGAGCAGTTCTTC | CASSLGTSGGHYNEQFF
NA | 16 | TRBJ2-1 | TRBV5-1 | NA | TGCGCCAGCAGCTTGGCCCTCGCTGTCGCGCGGCATGAGCAGTTCTTC | CASSLALAVARHEQFF
TRBD1 | 13 | TRBJ2-3 | TRBV5-1 | NA | TGCGCCAGCAGGACAGGGAGCACAGATACGCAGTATTTT | CASRTGSTDTQYF
NA | 15 | TRBJ1-1 | TRBV11-3 | NA | TGTGCCAGCAGCTTAGTGGGGGCGCGGAACACTGAAGCTTTCTTT | CASSLVGARNTEAFF
NA | 15 | TRBJ2-3 | TRBV5-4 | NA | TGTGCCAGCAGCTTGGTAAGGGGTAGCACAGATACGCAGTATTTT | CASSLVRGSTDTQYF
TRBD1 | 14 | TRBJ2-7 | TRBV27 | NA | TGTGCCAGCAGGCCCCGGGACAGGGCCTACGAGCAGTACTTC | CASRPRDRAYEQYF
TRBD2 | 18 | TRBJ2-3 | TRBV10-3 | NA | TGTGCCATCAGTGGGGCCGGGGCTAGCGGGAGACGCACAGATACGCAGTATTTT | CAISGAGASGRRTDTQYF
TRBD1 | 15 | TRBJ1-2 | TRBV28 | NA | TGTGCCAGCAGTGATACGGGACAGGGGGAAGGTGGCTACACCTTC | CASSDTGQGEGGYTF
NA | 13 | TRBJ1-6 | TRBV5-4 | NA | TGTGCCAGCAGCGGCGGGGGCCTTTCACCCCTCCACTTT | CASSGGGLSPLHF
TRBD1 | 14 | TRBJ1-1 | TRBV5-4 | NA | TGTGCCAGCAGCCAGGACAGGATGAACACTGAAGCTTTCTTT | CASSQDRMNTEAFF
TRBD1 | 17 | TRBJ2-6 | TRBV6-1 | NA | TGTGCCAGCAGTGAATTACGGACAGGGTCTGGGGCCAACGTCCTGACTTTC | CASSELRTGSGANVLTF
TRBD2 | 14 | TRBJ2-1 | TRBV11-3 | once | TGTGCCAGCAGCTCGGGACTAGCTAGGGATGAGCAGTTCTTC | CASSSGLARDEQFF
TRBD2 | 12 | TRBJ2-1 | TRBV27 | few | TGTGCCAGCAGGACTAGCATCAATGAGCAGTTCTTC | CASRTSINEQFF
TRBD2 | 15 | TRBJ2-7 | TRBV4-2 | NA | TGTGCCAGCAGCCAGACATCGTCGGGGGGCTACGAGCAGTACTTC | CASSQTSSGGYEQYF
NA | 15 | TRBJ1-1 | TRBV19 | NA | TGTGCCAGTAGCCCCTGGGGGGGAGGGAACACTGAAGCTTTCTTT | CASSPWGGGNTEAFF
TRBD2 | 17 | TRBJ2-1 | TRBV3-1/TRBV3-2 | NA | TGTGCCAGCAGCCAAGAAATACTAGCGGGCGTCGACAATGAGCAGTTCTTC | CASSQEILAGVDNEQFF
NA | 12 | TRBJ2-1 | TRBV7-2 | NA | TGTGCCAGCAGCTTTCCGGGGACAGAGCAGTTCTTC | CASSFPGTEQFF